This TCR beta chain appears in the sequencing data of a study of a mutant IDH1 vaccine in newly diagnosed glioma. Study as a whole: Vaccination started 4-6 weeks after radiotherapy alone, or with temozolomide cycles. Treatment recipients were approximately 60% male and around 40% female, and their mean age was around 40 years.

The time point: week 35, safety follow-up. A single vaccine dose contained 300 ug of mutant IDH1 20-mer peptide, and topical imiquimod was used with it. This clone was found once. Its antigen is undetermined. The table came from immunoSEQ multiplex PCR; TCRdb's copy has only in-frame clones and leaves some out. The table lists tens of thousands of clones, roughly 74% of them singletons. The CDR3 has 17 amino acids. Germline V gene data show CDR1 as SGDLS and CDR2 as YYNGEE. The germline V and J ends were trimmed by 0 bases and 4 bases, with 14 bases remaining between them. The chain is built from TRBV9 and TRBJ2-6, with D possibly TRBD1 on 6 matching bases. The sample in question was PBMCs, obtained from a glioma patient whose treatment included an IDH1 peptide vaccine. This clonotype was sampled from a man aged 45 to 65 with glioma. The DNA for the CDR3 is TGTGCCAGCAGCGTAGATGATCCGGGGACAGGGGCCAACGTCCTGACTTTC. Its protein product is CASSVDDPGTGANVLTF.